The rows below give T cell receptor beta chains drawn from one sample of a study of identical twins' blood T cells. MiXCR was run by TCRdb on the 5' RACE reads, yielding one entry per CDR3 protein. This repertoire shows a few hundred thousand distinct CDR3 sequences, 25% to 35% found once; its top ten account for roughly 6.1%. What was sequenced was PBMCs. The receptors were sampled from a woman between 18 and 50 years old in good health. The CDR3 runs from the conserved cysteine through the conserved F or W. A D gene is named only where the DNA matches it firmly. Size tells how often a clone was seen (once, few, many) or the class of an expanded clone, and some rows leave it out.

cdr3_length	v_call	d_call	clone_size	j_call	cdr3_nt	cdr3_aa
14	TRBV7-9	.	.	TRBJ1-1	TGTGCCAGCAGCTTTGAGGGGAAGAACACTGAAGCTTTCTTT	CASSFEGKNTEAFF
12	TRBV5-1	.	.	TRBJ1-2	TGCGCCAGCAGCTTCGCAGGGGATGGCTACACCTTC	CASSFAGDGYTF
15	TRBV20-1	TRBD1	few	TRBJ2-1	TGCAGTGCTAGAGATCAGTGGGGGACAGACGATGAGCAGTTCTTC	CSARDQWGTDDEQFF
12	TRBV20-1	.	.	TRBJ2-4	TGCAGTGCTAGGGACCAGAAAAACATTCAGTACTTC	CSARDQKNIQYF
14	TRBV19	.	.	TRBJ1-1	TGTGCCAGTAGTATCCTGGTCCCATCCCTTGAAGCTTTCTTT	CASSILVPSLEAFF
13	TRBV11-2	.	many	TRBJ1-4	TGTGCCAGCAGCTTAGTAGAGAATGAAAAACTGTTTTTT	CASSLVENEKLFF
11	TRBV20-1	.	few	TRBJ2-1	TGCAGTGCTAGAGAGAATCGGGAGCAGTTCTTC	CSARENREQFF
14	TRBV20-1	TRBD1	.	TRBJ1-2	TGCAGTGCTATTCCCGGGACAGGGATATATGGCTACACCTTC	CSAIPGTGIYGYTF
14	TRBV20-1	.	many	TRBJ2-1	TGCAGTGCTAGGGCGGATCGAGTAGGGGTTGAGCAGTTCTTC	CSARADRVGVEQFF
13	TRBV7-9	.	many	TRBJ1-1	TGTGCCAGCAGCTTAGGGGGGGATGGTGAAGCTTTCTTT	CASSLGGDGEAFF
14	TRBV29-1	.	.	TRBJ2-1	TGCAGCGTCGGGCTCTATCTCTCCTACAATGAGCAGTTCTTC	CSVGLYLSYNEQFF
15	TRBV5-1	.	.	TRBJ2-7	TGCGCCAGCAGCTTGGCGGGCGGGATTACCTACGAGCAGTACTTC	CASSLAGGITYEQYF
16	TRBV27	.	few	TRBJ1-1	TGTGCCAGCAATTTCGGCAGGTTTTTGGGGGACACTGAAGCTTTCTTT	CASNFGRFLGDTEAFF
17	TRBV9	.	.	TRBJ2-3	TGTGCCAGCAGCCTAGTTCCTTCTAGCGTCAGCACAGATACGCAGTATTTT	CASSLVPSSVSTDTQYF
13	TRBV12-3/TRBV12-4	TRBD2	.	TRBJ2-7	TGTGCCAGCATCTCCAGCGGGAGCAACGAGCAGTACTTC	CASISSGSNEQYF
13	TRBV29-1	.	many	TRBJ1-4	TGCAGCGTTGCGTTGAGGTTTAATGAAAAACTGTTTTTT	CSVALRFNEKLFF
15	TRBV27	.	.	TRBJ2-1	TGTGCCAGCAGTTTATCGCCAGGATCCTACAATGAGCAGTTCTTC	CASSLSPGSYNEQFF
13	TRBV12-3/TRBV12-4	.	.	TRBJ1-5	TGTGCCAGCAGTATCCTCCTTACTCAGCCCCAGCATTTT	CASSILLTQPQHF
14	TRBV20-1	TRBD2	.	TRBJ2-1	TGCAGTGCTAGATTTACGGGACTATACAATGAGCAGTTCTTC	CSARFTGLYNEQFF
13	TRBV12-3/TRBV12-4	.	.	TRBJ2-3	TGTGCCAGCAGTCTTACGACGCAGGGTACGCAGTATTTT	CASSLTTQGTQYF
14	TRBV5-1	.	.	TRBJ2-3	TGCGCCAGCAGCTTGGGTAGGAACACAGATACGCAGTATTTT	CASSLGRNTDTQYF
15	TRBV20-1	TRBD1	.	TRBJ1-1	TGCAGTGCTAGAGACCACCGACAGGGGGCTGGTGAAGCTTTCTTT	CSARDHRQGAGEAFF
12	TRBV6-6	.	.	TRBJ1-1	TGTGCCAGCAATGGGGCGGCCACTGAAGCTTTCTTT	CASNGAATEAFF
14	TRBV29-1	.	many	TRBJ2-1	TGCAGCGTTGAGGGTCAGTTGCCGAATAGTGAGCAGTTCTTC	CSVEGQLPNSEQFF
14	TRBV29-1	.	.	TRBJ1-1	TGCAGCGTTGCGGGGGGGGGCATAAGCACTGAAGCTTTCTTT	CSVAGGGISTEAFF
16	TRBV7-2	.	.	TRBJ1-2	TGTGCCAGCAGCCTAAGGACCTATGTCACTAACTATGGCTACACCTTC	CASSLRTYVTNYGYTF
17	TRBV6-5	.	few	TRBJ1-2	TGTGCCAGCAGTTACTGGTCTCGGGATCTCAAAGGAACTGGCTACACCTTC	CASSYWSRDLKGTGYTF
12	TRBV11-1	.	many	TRBJ2-1	TGTGCCAGCAGCTCAACTAGAAATGAGCAGTTCTTC	CASSSTRNEQFF
16	TRBV4-1	.	.	TRBJ1-5	TGCGCCAGCAGCCAAGAGGGCGGAGGCCGCAATCAGCCCCAGCATTTT	CASSQEGGGRNQPQHF
15	TRBV11-2	.	.	TRBJ2-1	TGTGCCAGCAGCTTCCGTGAATCCAATTACAATGAGCAGTTCTTC	CASSFRESNYNEQFF
17	TRBV5-6	TRBD1	.	TRBJ2-3	TGTGCCAGCAGCTCGGGACAGGGACGGTATGGCACAGATACGCAGTATTTT	CASSSGQGRYGTDTQYF
15	TRBV29-1	.	few	TRBJ1-5	TGCAGCGTTGAGCTCGGAGGGACTGGCAATCAGCCCCAGCATTTT	CSVELGGTGNQPQHF
16	TRBV20-1	.	few	TRBJ1-5	TGCAGTGCTCGGGAAGAAATATTTTTTAGCAATCAGCCCCAGCATTTT	CSAREEIFFSNQPQHF
14	TRBV6-6	TRBD1	many	TRBJ1-1	TGTGCCAGCAGTTACGGACAGGGGGTAGGTGAAGCTTTCTTT	CASSYGQGVGEAFF
14	TRBV5-1	TRBD1	.	TRBJ2-1	TGCGCCAGCAGCTGGACAGGAGGACACAATGAGCAGTTCTTC	CASSWTGGHNEQFF
13	TRBV29-1	.	.	TRBJ1-1	TGCAGCGTTGGGGGAGGGGGGTCTTTCGGAGCTTTCTTT	CSVGGGGSFGAFF
15	TRBV23-1	TRBD1	many	TRBJ2-1	TGCGCCAGCAATTCCGGGACAGGGGGCCACAATGAGCAGTTCTTC	CASNSGTGGHNEQFF
15	TRBV20-1	.	many	TRBJ1-5	TGCAGTGCCCAGAGGGGGGATTATAGCAATCAGCCCCAGCATTTT	CSAQRGDYSNQPQHF
16	TRBV27	TRBD2	few	TRBJ2-2	TGTGCCAGCACCGCCCTAGCGGGGGGTTACACCGGGGAGCTGTTTTTT	CASTALAGGYTGELFF
14	TRBV6-5	TRBD1	.	TRBJ2-7	TGTGCCAGCAGTTATGGACAGGGGGACCACGAGCAGTACTTC	CASSYGQGDHEQYF
12	TRBV12-3/TRBV12-4	.	.	TRBJ1-4	TGTGCCTCTTCAACACCCGGCGGAGGGCTGTTTTTT	CASSTPGGGLFF
14	TRBV19	.	many	TRBJ1-2	TGTGCCAGTAGTCCTTCTCCCGACAGCTATGGCTACACCTTC	CASSPSPDSYGYTF
11	TRBV6-4	.	.	TRBJ1-2	TGTGCCAGCAGTGACGAGTATGGCTACACCTTC	CASSDEYGYTF
15	TRBV6-5	TRBD2	.	TRBJ2-1	TGTGCCAGCAGTTACCCTAGCGGGGGGGACGGTGAGCAGTTCTTC	CASSYPSGGDGEQFF
14	TRBV5-5	TRBD2	.	TRBJ2-1	TGTGCCAGCAGCTTGGTTGGGAGGGCCAATGAGCAGTTCTTC	CASSLVGRANEQFF
13	TRBV29-1	.	many	TRBJ2-7	TGCAGCGTTGATAGTCAGGGAGGTTACGAGCAGTACTTC	CSVDSQGGYEQYF
13	TRBV27	.	many	TRBJ1-2	TGTGCCAGCAGTTTTGGGGCTAACTATGGCTACACCTTC	CASSFGANYGYTF
14	TRBV29-1	.	few	TRBJ1-1	TGCAGCGCCCACCGGGCCCCTTTGGACACTGAAGCTTTCTTT	CSAHRAPLDTEAFF
16	TRBV5-1	.	.	TRBJ1-5	TGCGCCAGCAGCTTGCAGCCGGCAGAGTTTAATCAGCCCCAGCATTTT	CASSLQPAEFNQPQHF
14	TRBV13	.	few	TRBJ1-1	TGTGCCAGCGGAGATAGACAGGTTAACACTGAAGCTTTCTTT	CASGDRQVNTEAFF
13	TRBV7-8	.	.	TRBJ1-5	TGTGCCAGCAGCTTAGAGCGGGGACAGCCCCAGCATTTT	CASSLERGQPQHF
15	TRBV7-6	.	.	TRBJ1-1	TGTGCCAGCAGTTTGGCGGGGGGGATGAACACTGAAGATTTCTTT	CASSLAGGMNTEDFF
12	TRBV4-3	.	.	TRBJ2-1	TGCGCCAGCAGCCATGGTTTCAATGAGCAGTTCTTC	CASSHGFNEQFF
15	TRBV10-3	TRBD1	.	TRBJ1-2	TGTGCCATCAGTCCGGGGACAGGGGGCTACTATGGCTACACCTTC	CAISPGTGGYYGYTF
14	TRBV7-8	.	few	TRBJ2-4	TGTGCCAGCAGCTTTATTGGCTCCTCAAACATTCAGTACTTC	CASSFIGSSNIQYF